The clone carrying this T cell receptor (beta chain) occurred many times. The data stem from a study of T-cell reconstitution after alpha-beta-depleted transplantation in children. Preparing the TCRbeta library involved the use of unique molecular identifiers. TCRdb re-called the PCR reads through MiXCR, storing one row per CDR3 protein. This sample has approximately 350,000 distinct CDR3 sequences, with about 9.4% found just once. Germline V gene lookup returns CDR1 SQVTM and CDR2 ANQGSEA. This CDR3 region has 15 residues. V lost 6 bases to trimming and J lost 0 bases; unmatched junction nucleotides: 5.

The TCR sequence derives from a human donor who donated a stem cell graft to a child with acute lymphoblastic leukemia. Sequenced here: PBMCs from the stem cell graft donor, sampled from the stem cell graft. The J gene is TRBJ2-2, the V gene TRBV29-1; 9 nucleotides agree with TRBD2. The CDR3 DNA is TGCAGCGTGGCCCTAGCGGGGACGAACACCGGGGAGCTGTTTTTT. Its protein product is CSVALAGTNTGELFF.